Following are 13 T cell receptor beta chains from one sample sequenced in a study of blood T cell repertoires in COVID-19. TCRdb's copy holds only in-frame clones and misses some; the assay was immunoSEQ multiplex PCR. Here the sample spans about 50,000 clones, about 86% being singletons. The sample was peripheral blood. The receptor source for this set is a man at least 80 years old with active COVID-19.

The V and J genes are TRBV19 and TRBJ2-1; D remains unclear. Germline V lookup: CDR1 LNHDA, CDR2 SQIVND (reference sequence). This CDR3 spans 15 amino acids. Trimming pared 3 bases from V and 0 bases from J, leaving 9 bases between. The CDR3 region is CASSIMYNSYNEQFF. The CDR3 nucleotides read TGTGCCAGTAGTATTATGTATAACTCCTACAATGAGCAGTTCTTC.

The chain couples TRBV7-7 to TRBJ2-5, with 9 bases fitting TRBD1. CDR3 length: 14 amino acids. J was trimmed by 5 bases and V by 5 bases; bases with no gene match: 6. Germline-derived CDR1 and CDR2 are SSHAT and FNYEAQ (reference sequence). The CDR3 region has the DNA TGTGCCAGCAGCGTAGGACAGGGGTTGGAGACCCAGTACTTC. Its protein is CASSVGQGLETQYF.

CDR3 in amino acids: CASSLSLAGGQETQYF. Written as DNA, the CDR3 is TGTGCCAGCAGTTTATCACTAGCGGGAGGCCAAGAGACCCAGTACTTC. The rearrangement uses TRBV27 and TRBJ2-5, with 12 bases lining up with TRBD2. In germline, CDR1 is MNHEY, CDR2 SMNVEV (reference sequence). The CDR3 extends over 16 amino acids. Germline trimming cut 0 bases from V and 1 base from J; bases unmatched to any gene: 0.

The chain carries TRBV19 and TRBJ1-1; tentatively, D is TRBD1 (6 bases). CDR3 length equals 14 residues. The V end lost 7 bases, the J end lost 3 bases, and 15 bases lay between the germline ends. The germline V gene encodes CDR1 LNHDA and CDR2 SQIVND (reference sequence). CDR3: CASTQGQGYTEAFF. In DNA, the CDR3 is TGTGCCAGTACCCAGGGTCAGGGGTACACTGAAGCTTTCTTT.

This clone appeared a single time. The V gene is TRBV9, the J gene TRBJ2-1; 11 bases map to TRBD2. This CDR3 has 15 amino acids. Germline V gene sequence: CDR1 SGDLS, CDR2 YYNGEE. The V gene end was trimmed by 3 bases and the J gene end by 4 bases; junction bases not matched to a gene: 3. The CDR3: CASSAGLAEYNEQFF. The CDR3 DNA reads TGTGCCAGCAGCGCGGGACTAGCGGAGTACAATGAGCAGTTCTTC.

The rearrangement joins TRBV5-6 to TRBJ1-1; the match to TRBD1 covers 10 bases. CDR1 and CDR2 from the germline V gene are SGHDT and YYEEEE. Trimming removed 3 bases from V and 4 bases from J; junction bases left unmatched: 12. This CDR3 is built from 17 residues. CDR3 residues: CASSSYSWTGGITEAFF. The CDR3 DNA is TGTGCCAGCAGCTCGTATTCTTGGACAGGGGGGATCACTGAAGCTTTCTTT.

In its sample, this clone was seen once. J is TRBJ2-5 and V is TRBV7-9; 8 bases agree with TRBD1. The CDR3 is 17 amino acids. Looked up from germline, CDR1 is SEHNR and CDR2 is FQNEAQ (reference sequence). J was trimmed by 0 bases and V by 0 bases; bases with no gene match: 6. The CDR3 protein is CASSLALDRGYQETQYF. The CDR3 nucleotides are TGTGCCAGCAGCTTAGCGCTAGACAGGGGATACCAAGAGACCCAGTACTTC.

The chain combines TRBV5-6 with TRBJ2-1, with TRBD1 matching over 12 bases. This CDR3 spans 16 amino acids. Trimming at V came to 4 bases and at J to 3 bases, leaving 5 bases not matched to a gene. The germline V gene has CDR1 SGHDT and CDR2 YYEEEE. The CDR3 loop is CASSAGTGGVYNEQFF. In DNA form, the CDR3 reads TGTGCCAGCAGCGCCGGGACAGGGGGCGTCTACAATGAGCAGTTCTTC.

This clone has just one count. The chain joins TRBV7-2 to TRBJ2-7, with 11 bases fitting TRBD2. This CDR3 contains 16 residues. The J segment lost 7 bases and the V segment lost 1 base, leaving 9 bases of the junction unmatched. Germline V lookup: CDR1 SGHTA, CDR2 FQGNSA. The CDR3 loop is CASSLEIAGGPGEQYF. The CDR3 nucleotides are TGTGCCAGCAGCTTAGAAATAGCGGGAGGGCCGGGGGAGCAGTACTTC. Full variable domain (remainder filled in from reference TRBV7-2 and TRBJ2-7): GAGVSQSPSNKVTEKGKDVELRCDPISGHTALYWYRQSLGQGLEFLIYFQGNSAPDKSGLPSDRFSAERTGGSVSTLTIQRTQQEDSAVYLCASSLEIAGGPGEQYFGPGTRLTVT.

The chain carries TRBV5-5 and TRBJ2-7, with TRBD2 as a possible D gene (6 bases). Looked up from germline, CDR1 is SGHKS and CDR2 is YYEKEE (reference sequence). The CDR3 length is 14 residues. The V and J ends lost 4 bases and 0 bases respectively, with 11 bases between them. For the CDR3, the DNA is TGTGCCAGCAGCCGGGGACTTAACTCCTACGAGCAGTACTTC. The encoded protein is CASSRGLNSYEQYF. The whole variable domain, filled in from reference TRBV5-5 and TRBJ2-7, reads DAGVTQSPTHLIKTRGQQVTLRCSPISGHKSVSWYQQVLGQGPQFIFQYYEKEERGRGNFPDRFSARQFPNYSSELNVNALLLGDSALYLCASSRGLNSYEQYFGPGTRLTVT.

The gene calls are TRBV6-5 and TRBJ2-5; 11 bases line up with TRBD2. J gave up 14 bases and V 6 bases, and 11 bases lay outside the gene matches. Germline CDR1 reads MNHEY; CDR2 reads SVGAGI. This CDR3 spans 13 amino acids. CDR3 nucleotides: TGTGCCAGCAGATCCGGGGACACTAGCGGGGGCTACTTC. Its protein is CASRSGDTSGGYF.

The CDR3 sequence is CASSNRGNNQPQHF. CDR3 DNA sequence: TGTGCCAGCAGTAACAGGGGGAACAATCAGCCCCAGCATTTT. The chain couples TRBV28 to TRBJ1-5, with 8 bases that match TRBD1. Germline V gives CDR1 MDHEN, CDR2 SYDVKM. CDR3 size: 14 residues. J lost 3 bases, V lost 5 bases, and 3 bases had no gene match. The full variable domain, with the rest looked up from reference TRBV28 and TRBJ1-5, is DVKVTQSSRYLVKRTGEKVFLECVQDMDHENMFWYRQDPGLGLRLIYFSYDVKMKEKGDIPEGYSVSREKKERFSLILESASTNQTSMYLCASSNRGNNQPQHFGDGTRLSIL.

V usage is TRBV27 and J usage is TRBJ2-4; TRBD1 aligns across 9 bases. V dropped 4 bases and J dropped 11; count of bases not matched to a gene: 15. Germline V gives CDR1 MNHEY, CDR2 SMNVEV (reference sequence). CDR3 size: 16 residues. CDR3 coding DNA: TGTGCCAGCAGTTCGAAACCGGGACAGGGTTATTATTTTCAGTACTTC. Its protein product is CASSSKPGQGYYFQYF.